This is a list of T cell receptor beta chains from one sample in a study of blood T cell repertoires in COVID-19. Sequencing used immunoSEQ multiplex PCR; TCRdb keeps in-frame clones, though not all of them. The repertoire includes about 68,000 clones, about 93% of them detected once, and 6.9% sits in the top ten. Material: peripheral blood. These receptors were obtained from a human donor in a cohort sampled during active COVID-19. The CDR3 runs from the conserved cysteine through the conserved F or W. The D gene is left open where the match is weak. Rows may omit the clone size; those that give it use once, few, many or a size class.

clone_size d_call j_call v_call cdr3_aa cdr3_nt
once NA TRBJ1-1 TRBV15 CATSRDGGVTEAFF TGTGCCACCAGCAGAGATGGGGGGGTCACTGAAGCTTTCTTT
NA NA TRBJ2-3 TRBV19 CASSIGLSTDTQYF TGTGCCAGTAGTATTGGACTTAGCACAGATACGCAGTATTTT
NA TRBD2 TRBJ2-3 TRBV5-1 CASRRLAGVATDTQYF TGCGCCAGCCGAAGACTAGCGGGGGTAGCGACAGATACGCAGTATTTT
NA NA TRBJ2-1 TRBV11-2 CASSSMPGGPTEQFF TGTGCCAGCAGCTCCATGCCCGGGGGTCCGACTGAGCAGTTCTTC
NA NA TRBJ2-3 TRBV5-4 CASSPPGSTDTQYF TGTGCCAGCAGCCCGCCGGGGTCGACAGATACGCAGTATTTT
NA NA TRBJ2-5 TRBV5-1 CASSSTPTPFRVETQYF TGCGCCAGCAGCTCCACCCCTACCCCATTCCGGGTAGAGACCCAGTACTTC
NA NA TRBJ2-3 TRBV10-3 CAISVRPVDSLADTQYF TGTGCCATCAGTGTACGCCCGGTCGATTCACTCGCAGATACGCAGTATTTT
many NA TRBJ1-5 TRBV28 CASSSQDRGWAQPQHF TGTGCCAGCAGCTCACAGGATCGGGGGTGGGCTCAGCCCCAGCATTTT
NA TRBD2 TRBJ2-5 TRBV15 CATSRVRASGGDGETQYF TGTGCCACCAGCAGAGTGAGGGCTAGCGGGGGGGATGGGGAGACCCAGTACTTC
NA NA TRBJ1-1 TRBV5-1 CASSLGTANTEAFF TGCGCCAGCAGCTTGGGGACAGCGAACACTGAAGCTTTCTTT
NA TRBD2 TRBJ2-3 TRBV5-6 CASSIGGGGATDTQYF TGTGCCAGCAGCATTGGTGGCGGGGGGGCCACAGATACGCAGTATTTT
NA NA TRBJ1-1 TRBV2 CASIWRAWQANTEAFF TGTGCCAGCATATGGAGGGCTTGGCAAGCGAACACTGAAGCTTTCTTT
NA NA TRBJ2-1 TRBV10-3 CATSQGPTTGEQFF TGTGCCACCAGCCAGGGGCCTACTACTGGTGAGCAGTTCTTC
few TRBD1 TRBJ1-2 TRBV28 CASSLLTGEHGYTF TGTGCCAGCAGTTTGTTGACAGGGGAACATGGCTACACCTTC
NA TRBD1 TRBJ2-1 TRBV29-1 CSVAGQGQLEQFF TGCAGCGTTGCAGGACAGGGCCAACTCGAGCAGTTCTTC
NA NA TRBJ1-1 TRBV7-2 CASSLSSQGEWAFF TGTGCCAGCAGCTTGAGCTCACAGGGAGAGTGGGCTTTCTTT
NA NA TRBJ1-2 TRBV6-2/TRBV6-3 CASSYSTPTQAGYTF TGTGCCAGCAGTTACTCGACGCCCACCCAGGCTGGTTACACCTTC
NA TRBD2 TRBJ2-5 TRBV3-1/TRBV3-2 CASTTGTKGETQYF TGTGCCAGCACTACCGGGACTAAGGGAGAGACCCAGTACTTC
NA NA TRBJ1-1 TRBV6-5 CASTAQAGVSGIF TGTGCCAGCACCGCCCAAGCGGGGGTTTCTGGTATCTTT
NA NA TRBJ2-6 TRBV14 CLEEPFTGANVLTF TGCCTCGAAGAGCCTTTTACCGGGGCCAACGTCCTGACTTTC
few TRBD2 TRBJ2-2 TRBV10-3 CAFGTSGDTGELFF TGTGCCTTCGGGACTAGCGGGGATACCGGGGAGCTGTTTTTT
NA NA TRBJ2-3 TRBV11-3 CASSPDSSDTQYF TGTGCCAGCAGCCCCGACTCGTCCGATACGCAGTATTTT
NA TRBD1 TRBJ2-7 TRBV29-1 CSVEGQGARSSYEQYF TGCAGCGTTGAGGGGCAGGGGGCCAGGAGCTCCTACGAGCAGTACTTC
NA TRBD2 TRBJ2-7 TRBV3-1/TRBV3-2 CASSPQGLAGGEQYF TGTGCCAGCAGCCCACAGGGACTAGCGGGGGGCGAGCAGTACTTC
NA NA TRBJ1-5 TRBV6-1 CASSEFRGAHSNQPQHF TGTGCCAGCAGTGAATTCAGGGGCGCTCATAGCAATCAGCCCCAGCATTTT
NA NA TRBJ1-2 TRBV4-3 CASSQDWAGGSYGYTF TGCGCCAGCAGCCAAGATTGGGCTGGGGGCTCCTATGGCTACACCTTC
NA NA TRBJ2-6 TRBV7-2 CASSLDSPGANVLTF TGTGCCAGCAGCTTAGACAGTCCTGGGGCCAACGTCCTGACTTTC
NA NA TRBJ1-2 TRBV5-8 CASSLVRVMDGYTF TGTGCCAGCAGCTTGGTCAGGGTGATGGACGGCTACACCTTC
NA TRBD1 TRBJ1-4 TRBV28 CASSLRQGAGKLFF TGTGCCAGCAGTTTGCGACAGGGGGCGGGGAAACTGTTTTTT
NA TRBD2 TRBJ2-1 TRBV27 CASSLTSGSSYNEQFF TGTGCCAGCAGTTTAACTAGCGGGAGCTCCTACAATGAGCAGTTCTTC
NA TRBD1 TRBJ2-7 TRBV9 CASSVAGGVYEQYF TGTGCCAGCAGCGTCGCAGGGGGCGTCTACGAGCAGTACTTC
NA NA TRBJ1-2 TRBV7-9 CASRPGLYGYTF TGTGCCAGCAGACCAGGGCTTTATGGCTACACCTTC
NA NA TRBJ2-3 TRBV20-1 CSASTSSADTQYF TGCAGTGCTAGTACGTCTAGCGCAGATACGCAGTATTTT